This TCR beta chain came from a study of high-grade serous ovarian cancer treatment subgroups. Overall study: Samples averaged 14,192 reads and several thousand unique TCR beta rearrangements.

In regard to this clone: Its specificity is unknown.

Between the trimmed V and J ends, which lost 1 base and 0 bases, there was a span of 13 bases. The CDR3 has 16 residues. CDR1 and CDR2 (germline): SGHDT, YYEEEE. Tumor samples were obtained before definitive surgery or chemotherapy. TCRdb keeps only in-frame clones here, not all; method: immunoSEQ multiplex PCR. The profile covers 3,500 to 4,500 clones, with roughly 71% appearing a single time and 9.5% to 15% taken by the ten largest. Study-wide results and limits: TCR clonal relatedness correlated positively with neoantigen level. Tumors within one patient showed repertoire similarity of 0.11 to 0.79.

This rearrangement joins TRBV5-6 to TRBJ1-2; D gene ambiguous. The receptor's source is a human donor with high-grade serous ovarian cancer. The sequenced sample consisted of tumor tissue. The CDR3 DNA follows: TGTGCCAGCAGCTTGTGGACCCCCGGGTCTAACTATGGCTACACCTTC. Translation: CASSLWTPGSNYGYTF.